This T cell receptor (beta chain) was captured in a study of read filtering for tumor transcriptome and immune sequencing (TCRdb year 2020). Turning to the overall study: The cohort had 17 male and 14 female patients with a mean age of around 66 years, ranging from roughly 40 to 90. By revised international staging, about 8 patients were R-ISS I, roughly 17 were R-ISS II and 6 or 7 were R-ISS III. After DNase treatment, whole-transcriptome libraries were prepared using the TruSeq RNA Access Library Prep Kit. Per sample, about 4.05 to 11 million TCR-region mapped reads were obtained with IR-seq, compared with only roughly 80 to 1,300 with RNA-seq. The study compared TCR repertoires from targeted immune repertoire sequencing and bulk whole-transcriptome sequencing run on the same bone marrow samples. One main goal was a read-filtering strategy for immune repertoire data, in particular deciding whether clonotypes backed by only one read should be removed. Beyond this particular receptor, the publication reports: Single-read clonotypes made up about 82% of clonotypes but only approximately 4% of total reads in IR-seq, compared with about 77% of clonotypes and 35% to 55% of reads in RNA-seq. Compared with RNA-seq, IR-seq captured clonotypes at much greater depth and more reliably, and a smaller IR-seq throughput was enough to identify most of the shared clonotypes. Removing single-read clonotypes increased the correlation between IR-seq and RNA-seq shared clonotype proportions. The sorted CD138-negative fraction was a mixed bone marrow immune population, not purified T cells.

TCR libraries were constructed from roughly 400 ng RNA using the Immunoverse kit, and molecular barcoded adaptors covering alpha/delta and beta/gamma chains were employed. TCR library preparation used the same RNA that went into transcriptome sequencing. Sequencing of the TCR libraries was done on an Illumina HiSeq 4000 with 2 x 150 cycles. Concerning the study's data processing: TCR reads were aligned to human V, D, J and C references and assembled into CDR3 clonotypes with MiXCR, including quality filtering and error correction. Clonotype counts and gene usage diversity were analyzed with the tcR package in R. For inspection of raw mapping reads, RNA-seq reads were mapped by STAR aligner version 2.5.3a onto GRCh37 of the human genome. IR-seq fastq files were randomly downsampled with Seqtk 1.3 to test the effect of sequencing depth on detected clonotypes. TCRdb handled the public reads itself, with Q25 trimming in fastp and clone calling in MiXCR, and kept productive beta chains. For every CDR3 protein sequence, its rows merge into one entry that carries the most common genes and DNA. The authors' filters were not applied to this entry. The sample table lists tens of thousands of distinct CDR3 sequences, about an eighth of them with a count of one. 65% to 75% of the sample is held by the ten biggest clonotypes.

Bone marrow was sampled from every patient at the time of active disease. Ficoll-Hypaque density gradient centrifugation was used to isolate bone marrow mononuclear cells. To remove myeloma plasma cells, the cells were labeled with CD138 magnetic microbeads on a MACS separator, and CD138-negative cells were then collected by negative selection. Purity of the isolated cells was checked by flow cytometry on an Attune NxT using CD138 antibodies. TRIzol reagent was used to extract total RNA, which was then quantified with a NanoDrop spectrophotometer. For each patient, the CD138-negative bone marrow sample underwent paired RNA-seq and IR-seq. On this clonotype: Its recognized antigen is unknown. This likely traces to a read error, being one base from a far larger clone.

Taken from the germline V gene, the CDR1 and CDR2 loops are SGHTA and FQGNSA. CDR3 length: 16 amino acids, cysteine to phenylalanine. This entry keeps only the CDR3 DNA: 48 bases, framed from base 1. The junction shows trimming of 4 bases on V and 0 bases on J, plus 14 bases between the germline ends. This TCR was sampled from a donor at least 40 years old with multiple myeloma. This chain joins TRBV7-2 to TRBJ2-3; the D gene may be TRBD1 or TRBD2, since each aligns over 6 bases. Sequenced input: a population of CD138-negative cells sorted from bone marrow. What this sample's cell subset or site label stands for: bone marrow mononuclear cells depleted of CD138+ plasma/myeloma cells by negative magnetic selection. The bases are TGTGCCAGCAGCTGGGGCGGGGACAACAGCACAGATACGCAGTATTTT. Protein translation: CASSWGGDNSTDTQYF.